This T cell receptor (beta chain) emerged from a study of CD8 T cells in ankylosing spondylitis. Quantitative 5'-RACE with molecular barcodes was used to make the TCR beta libraries. MiXCR was run by TCRdb on the 5' RACE reads, yielding one entry per CDR3 protein. The sample comprises some 270,000 distinct CDR3 sequences, 32% of which are singletons, and around 4.5% rests with the top ten. Concerning this clonotype itself: Its antigen is undetermined.

Study results and caveats: The authors reported significant enrichment of disease-linked clones in matched ankylosing spondylitis synovial fluid. For ankylosing spondylitis blood, a TCR beta motif of seven to nine highly homologous variants appeared characteristic.

This CDR3 is built from 13 residues. From germline, CDR1 is MGHRA and CDR2 YSYEKL. The V and J ends lost 5 bases and 5 bases respectively, with 13 bases between them. The clonotype was recovered from a male donor with ankylosing spondylitis or in good health (not recorded which). The rearrangement joins TRBV4-1 to TRBJ2-7; D remains unclear. Sequencing was done on a sample of blood, either unsorted or a sorted T cell fraction (not recorded which). The CDR3 bases are TGCGCCAGCAGCACCTACAGTTTCAACGAGCAGTACTTC. It yields the protein CASSTYSFNEQYF.